This TCR beta chain was retrieved from a study of cytotoxic CD8 clonotypes in ibrutinib-treated CLL. The wider study: After a median of around 70 months, some 15 patients stayed remitted and some 12 progressed; responses had been partial in 24 and complete in 2. Patients gave response samples after a median around eleven months of treatment, range 6 to 36.

Study-wide results and limits: Baseline values of clonality outstripped age-matched healthy donors and followed circulating CD8+ T-cell counts.

CDR1 KGHSH and CDR2 LQKENI come from the germline V gene. The CDR3 is made up of 16 amino acids. J was trimmed by 10 bases and V by 4 bases; bases with no gene match: 16. Produced via immunoSEQ multiplex PCR; TCRdb's table is partial and in-frame only. The table records 300,000 to 400,000 clones, 67% of them present only once. Genomic DNA (around 2 micrograms) was obtained from cryopreserved PBMCs for construction of TCR beta libraries. This clone was observed a few times. What it binds is unknown. The sequenced sample was PBMCs, obtained after 36 months of ibrutinib treatment. This receptor was taken from a human donor with chronic lymphocytic leukemia. This chain connects TRBV18 to TRBJ2-1; 7 positions match TRBD2. This CDR3 is CASSLPRGVSAYEQFF. The DNA for the CDR3 is TGTGCCAGCTCACTTCCCCGGGGGGTCTCGGCGTACGAGCAGTTCTTC.